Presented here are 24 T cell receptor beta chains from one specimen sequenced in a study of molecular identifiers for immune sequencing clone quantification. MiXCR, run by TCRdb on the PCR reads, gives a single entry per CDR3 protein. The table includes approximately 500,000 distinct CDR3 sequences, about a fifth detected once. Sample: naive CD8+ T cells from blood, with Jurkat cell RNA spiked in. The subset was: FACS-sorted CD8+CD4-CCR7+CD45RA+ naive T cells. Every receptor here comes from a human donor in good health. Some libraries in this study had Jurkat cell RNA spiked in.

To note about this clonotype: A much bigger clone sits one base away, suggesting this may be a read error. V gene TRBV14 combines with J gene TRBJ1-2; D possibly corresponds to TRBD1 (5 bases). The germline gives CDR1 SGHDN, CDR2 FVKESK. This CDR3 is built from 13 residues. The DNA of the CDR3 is TGTGCCAGCAACCAAGAACAGGATTATGGCTACACCTTC. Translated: CASNQEQDYGYTF.

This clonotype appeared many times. This CDR3 is CASSPSDNEQFF. The CDR3 bases are TGTGCCAGCAGCCCCAGCGACAATGAGCAGTTCTTC. J is TRBJ2-1 and V is TRBV9, with D uncertain. Trimming took off 4 bases at V and 5 bases at J, with 7 bases between the two ends. There are 12 residues in the CDR3. Germline assignment: CDR1 SGDLS and CDR2 YYNGEE.

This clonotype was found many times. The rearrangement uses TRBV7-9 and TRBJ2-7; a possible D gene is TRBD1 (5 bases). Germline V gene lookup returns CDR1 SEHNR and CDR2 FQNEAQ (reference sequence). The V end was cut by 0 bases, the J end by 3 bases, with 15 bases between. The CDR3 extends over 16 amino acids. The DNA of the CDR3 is TGTGCCAGCAGCTTAGCGGGGCAGGGTATCTACTACGAGCAGTACTTC. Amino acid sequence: CASSLAGQGIYYEQYF.

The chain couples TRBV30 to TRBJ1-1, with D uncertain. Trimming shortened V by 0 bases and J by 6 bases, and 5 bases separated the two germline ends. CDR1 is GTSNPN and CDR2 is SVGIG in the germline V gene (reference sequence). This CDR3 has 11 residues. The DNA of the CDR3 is TGTGCCTGGAGTGTTGGGGCTGAAGCTTTCTTT. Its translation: CAWSVGAEAFF.

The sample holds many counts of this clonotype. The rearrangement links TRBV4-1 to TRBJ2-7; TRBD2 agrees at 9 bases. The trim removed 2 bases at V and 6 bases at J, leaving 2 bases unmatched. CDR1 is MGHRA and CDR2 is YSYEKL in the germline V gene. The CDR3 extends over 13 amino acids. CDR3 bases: TGCGCCAGCAGCCAACAACTAGCGGGCGAGCAGTACTTC. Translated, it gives CASSQQLAGEQYF.

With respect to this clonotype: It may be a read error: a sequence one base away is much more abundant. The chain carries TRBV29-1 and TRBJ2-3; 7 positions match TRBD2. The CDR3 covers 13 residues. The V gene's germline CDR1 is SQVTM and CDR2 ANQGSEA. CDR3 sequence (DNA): TGCAGCGTAGAAGCGGGGAGCGCAGATACGCAGTATTTT. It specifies CSVEAGSADTQYF.

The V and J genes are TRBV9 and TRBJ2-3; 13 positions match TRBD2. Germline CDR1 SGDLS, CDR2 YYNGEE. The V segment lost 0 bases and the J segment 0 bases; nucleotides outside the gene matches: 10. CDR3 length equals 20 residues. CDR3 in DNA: TGTGCCAGCAGCGTAGAGCTCGGACTAGCGGGGGCCATTAGCACAGATACGCAGTATTTT. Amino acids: CASSVELGLAGAISTDTQYF.

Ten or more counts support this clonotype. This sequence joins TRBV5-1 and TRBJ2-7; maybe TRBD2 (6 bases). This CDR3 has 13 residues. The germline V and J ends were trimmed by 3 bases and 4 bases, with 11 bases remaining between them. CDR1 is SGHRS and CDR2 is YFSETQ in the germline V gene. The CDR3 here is CASSSRGPYEQYF. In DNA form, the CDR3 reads TGCGCCAGCAGCTCGCGGGGCCCTTACGAGCAGTACTTC.

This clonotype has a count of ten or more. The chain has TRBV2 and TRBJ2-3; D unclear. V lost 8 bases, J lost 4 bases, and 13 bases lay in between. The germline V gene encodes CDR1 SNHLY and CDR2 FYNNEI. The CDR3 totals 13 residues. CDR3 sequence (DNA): TGTGCCAGCGCGACGTCGGTAGCAGATACGCAGTATTTT. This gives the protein CASATSVADTQYF.

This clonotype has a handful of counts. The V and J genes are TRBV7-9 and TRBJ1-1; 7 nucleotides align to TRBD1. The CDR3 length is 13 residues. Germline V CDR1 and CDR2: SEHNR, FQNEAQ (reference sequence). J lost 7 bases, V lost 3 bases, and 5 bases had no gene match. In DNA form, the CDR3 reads TGTGCCAGCAGCTTCGTAGGGGGCGATGAAGCTTTCTTT. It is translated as CASSFVGGDEAFF.

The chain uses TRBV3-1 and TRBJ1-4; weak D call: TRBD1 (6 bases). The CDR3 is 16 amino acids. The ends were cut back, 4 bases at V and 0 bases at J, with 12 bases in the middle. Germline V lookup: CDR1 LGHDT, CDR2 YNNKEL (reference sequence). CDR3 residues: CASSPDSLPTNEKLFF. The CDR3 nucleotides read TGTGCCAGCAGCCCGGACAGCCTGCCAACTAATGAAAAACTGTTTTTT.

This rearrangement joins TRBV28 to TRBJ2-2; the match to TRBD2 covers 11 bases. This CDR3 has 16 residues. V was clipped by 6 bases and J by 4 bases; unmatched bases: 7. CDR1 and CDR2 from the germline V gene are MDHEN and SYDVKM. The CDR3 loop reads CASSHLGLAGTGELFF. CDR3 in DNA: TGTGCCAGCAGCCACCTAGGACTAGCGGGCACCGGGGAGCTGTTTTTT. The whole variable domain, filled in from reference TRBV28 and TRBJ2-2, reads DVKVTQSSRYLVKRTGEKVFLECVQDMDHENMFWYRQDPGLGLRLIYFSYDVKMKEKGDIPEGYSVSREKKERFSLILESASTNQTSMYLCASSHLGLAGTGELFFGEGSRLTVL.

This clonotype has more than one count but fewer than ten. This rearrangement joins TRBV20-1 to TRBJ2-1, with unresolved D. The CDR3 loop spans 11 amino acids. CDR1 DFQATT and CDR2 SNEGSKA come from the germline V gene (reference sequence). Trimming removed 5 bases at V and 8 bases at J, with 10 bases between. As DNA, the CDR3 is TGCAGTGCTCAGTATGTCGATGAGCAGTTCTTC. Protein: CSAQYVDEQFF.

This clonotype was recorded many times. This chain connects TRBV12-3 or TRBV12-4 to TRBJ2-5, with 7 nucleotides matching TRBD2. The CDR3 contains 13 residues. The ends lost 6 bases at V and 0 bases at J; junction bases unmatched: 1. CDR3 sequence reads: CASRGGYQETQYF. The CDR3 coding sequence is TGTGCCAGCAGGGGAGGGTACCAAGAGACCCAGTACTTC.

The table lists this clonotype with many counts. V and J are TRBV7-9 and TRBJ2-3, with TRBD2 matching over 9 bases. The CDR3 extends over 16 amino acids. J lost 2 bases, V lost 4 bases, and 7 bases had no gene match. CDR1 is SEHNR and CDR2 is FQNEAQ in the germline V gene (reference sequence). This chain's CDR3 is CASSSPGGRDTDTQYF. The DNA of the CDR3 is TGTGCCAGCAGCTCACCCGGCGGGAGGGACACAGATACGCAGTATTTT.

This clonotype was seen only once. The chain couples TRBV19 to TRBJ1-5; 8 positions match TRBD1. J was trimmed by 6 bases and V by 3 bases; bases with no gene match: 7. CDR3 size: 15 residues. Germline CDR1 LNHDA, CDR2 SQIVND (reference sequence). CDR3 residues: CASSIIGQGSQPQHF. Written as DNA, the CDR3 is TGTGCCAGTAGTATCATAGGACAGGGAAGTCAGCCCCAGCATTTT.

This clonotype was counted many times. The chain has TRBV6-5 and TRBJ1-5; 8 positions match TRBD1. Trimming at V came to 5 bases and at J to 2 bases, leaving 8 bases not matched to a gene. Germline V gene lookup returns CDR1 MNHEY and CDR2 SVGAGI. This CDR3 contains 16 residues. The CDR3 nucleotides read TGTGCCAGCAGTCCGCGGACAGGGTATGGCAATCAGCCCCAGCATTTT. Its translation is CASSPRTGYGNQPQHF.

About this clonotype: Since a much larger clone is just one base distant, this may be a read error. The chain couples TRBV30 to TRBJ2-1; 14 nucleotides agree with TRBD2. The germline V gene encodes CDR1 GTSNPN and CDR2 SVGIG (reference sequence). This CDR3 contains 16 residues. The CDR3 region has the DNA TGTGCCTGGAAACCCGGGACTAGCGGGAGTTGGAGTGAGCAGTCCTTC. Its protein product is CAWKPGTSGSWSEQSF. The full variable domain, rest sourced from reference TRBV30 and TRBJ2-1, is SQTIHQWPATLVQPVGSPLSLECTVEGTSNPNLYWYRQAAGRGLQLLFYSVGIGQISSEVPQNLSASRPQDRQFILSSKKLLLSDSGFYLCAWKPGTSGSWSEQSFGPGTRLTVL.

CDR3 in DNA: TGTGCAAAACGTGCCGGCGGGGTAGCGGGAGTATCCGGGGAGCTGTTTTTT. The encoded protein is CAKRAGGVAGVSGELFF. The V call is TRBV12-3 or TRBV12-4, the J call TRBJ2-2; TRBD2 agrees at 9 bases. CDR3 length: 17 amino acids.

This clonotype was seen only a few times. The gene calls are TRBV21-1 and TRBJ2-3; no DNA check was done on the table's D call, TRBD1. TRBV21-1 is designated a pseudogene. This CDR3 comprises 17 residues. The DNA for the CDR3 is TGTGCCAGCAACCTCCGCAGGGGACAGGGGAGCACAGATACGCAGTATTTT. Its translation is CASNLRRGQGSTDTQYF.

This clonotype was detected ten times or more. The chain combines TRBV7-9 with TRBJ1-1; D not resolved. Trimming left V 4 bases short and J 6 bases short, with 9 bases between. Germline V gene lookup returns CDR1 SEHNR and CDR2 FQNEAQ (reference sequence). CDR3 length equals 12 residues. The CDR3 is CASSSRSSEAFF. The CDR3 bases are TGTGCCAGCAGCTCACGCTCTTCTGAAGCTTTCTTT. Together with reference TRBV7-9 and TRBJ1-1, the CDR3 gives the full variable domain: DTGVSQNPRHKITKRGQNVTFRCDPISEHNRLYWYRQTLGQGPEFLTYFQNEAQLEKSRLLSDRFSAERPKGSFSTLEIQRTEQGDSAMYLCASSSRSSEAFFGQGTRLTVV.

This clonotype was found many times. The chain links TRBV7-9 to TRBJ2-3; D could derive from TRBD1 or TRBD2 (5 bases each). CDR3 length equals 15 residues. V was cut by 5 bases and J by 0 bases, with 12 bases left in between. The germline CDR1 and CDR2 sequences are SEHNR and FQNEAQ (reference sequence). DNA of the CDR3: TGTGCCAGCAGCCCATCCGGGGCTAGCACAGATACGCAGTATTTT. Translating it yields CASSPSGASTDTQYF.

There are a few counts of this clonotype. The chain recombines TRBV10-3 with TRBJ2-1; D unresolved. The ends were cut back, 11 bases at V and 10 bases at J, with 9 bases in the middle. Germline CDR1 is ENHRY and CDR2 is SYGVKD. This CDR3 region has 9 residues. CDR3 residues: CAAVVEQFF. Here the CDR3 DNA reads TGTGCCGCTGTCGTGGAGCAGTTCTTC.

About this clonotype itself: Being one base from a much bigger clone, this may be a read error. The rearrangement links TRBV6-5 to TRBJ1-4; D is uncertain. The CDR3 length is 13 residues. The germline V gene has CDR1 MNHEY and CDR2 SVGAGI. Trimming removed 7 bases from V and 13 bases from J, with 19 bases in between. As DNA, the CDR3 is TGTGCCAGCATTACGGGCCTTGGGGATAGACTGTTTTTT. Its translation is CASITGLGDRLFF.